The following is a T cell receptor beta chain sequence with its context. Its matching antigen is unknown. This sample stems from a study of T cell responses to AZD1222 COVID-19 vaccine. Turning to the study itself: Timing groups of about 4 and about 12 weeks for second doses were pooled. Whole-study results and caveats: Most donors were white British, females outnumbered males, and clonal diversity was possibly underestimated. Sampling that yielded the repertoires occurred only after the peak T cell response. Among those given AZD1222, only six were seropositive at baseline.

Sequencing used immunoSEQ multiplex PCR; TCRdb keeps in-frame clones, though not all of them. The sample yields 240,000 or so clones, 80% to 95% seen once. The V gene's germline CDR1 is LGHDT and CDR2 YNNKEL (reference sequence). The CDR3 extends over 13 amino acids. V lost 3 bases to trimming and J lost 8 bases, with 13 bases between them. The sequencing used peripheral blood, collected on day 0 of AZD1222 vaccination. The chain is built from TRBV3-1 (or the pseudogene TRBV3-2) and TRBJ1-1, with TRBD1 as a possible D gene (5 bases). The origin of this receptor is an adult in good health. The CDR3: CASSHSTETEAFF. The CDR3 nucleotides read TGTGCCAGCAGCCATTCGACAGAGACCGAAGCTTTCTTT.